A single sample is the source of the 28 T cell receptor beta chains below, sequenced in a study of shared clonotypes between healthy human individuals. This table comes from immunoSEQ multiplex PCR, and its TCRdb copy is limited to in-frame clones, with some not included. Counted here are roughly 2.2 million clones, roughly 90% occurring once; the ten biggest clones make up around 0.38%. Sample: naive CD4+ T cells from PBMCs. Subset defined: CD45RA+ positively selected. The receptors shown here come from a man between 18 and 35 years old in good health. Some clones in this sample may be carry-over from other donors' samples.

This chain links TRBV19 with TRBJ2-7; the D gene is possibly TRBD2 (6 bases). V was pared by 5 bases and J by 1 base, with 12 bases between. The CDR3 contains 14 residues. Germline CDR1 is LNHDA and CDR2 is SQIVND (reference sequence). CDR3 in amino acids: CASSVSGDSYEQYF. CDR3 DNA: TGTGCCAGTAGTGTATCGGGAGATTCCTACGAGCAGTACTTC.

The chain couples TRBV5-1 to TRBJ2-7, with D possibly matching TRBD1 (5 bases). Trimming took off 0 bases at V and 2 bases at J, with 18 bases between the two ends. Per germline, CDR1 SGHRS and CDR2 YFSETQ. The CDR3 has 17 residues. The CDR3 loop is CASSLGSQTVGTYEQYF. The CDR3 DNA follows: TGCGCCAGCAGCTTGGGATCACAGACAGTGGGGACCTACGAGCAGTACTTC.

The chain has TRBV7-6 and TRBJ1-1; 8 bases are a match to TRBD1. V was clipped by 5 bases and J by 11 bases; unmatched bases: 7. The V gene's germline CDR1 is SGHVS and CDR2 FNYEAQ. This CDR3 contains 12 residues. The CDR3 reads CASSLDRGSAFF. As DNA, the CDR3 is TGTGCCAGCAGCCTCGACAGGGGCAGCGCTTTCTTT.

The J gene is TRBJ2-7, the V gene TRBV6-1; D is uncertain. This CDR3 spans 15 amino acids. CDR1 is MNHNS and CDR2 is SASEGT in the germline V gene. Trimming left V 3 bases short and J 4 bases short, with 16 bases between. CDR3 sequence: CASSDRQGKTYEQYF. The CDR3 DNA sequence: TGTGCCAGCAGTGATCGTCAAGGTAAAACATACGAGCAGTACTTC.

V usage is TRBV10-3 and J usage is TRBJ2-5, with 9 bases matching TRBD1. The closer fit of TRBJ2-7 to the DNA end suggests the J call may be wrong. The CDR3 covers 16 residues. Germline V gene sequence: CDR1 ENHRY, CDR2 SYGVKD. The chain's CDR3 is CAISESGGQGPYEQYF. CDR3 nucleotide sequence: TGTGCCATCAGTGAGTCGGGGGGACAGGGCCCCTACGAGCAGTACTTC.

The chain uses TRBV7-2 and TRBJ2-3, with D perhaps TRBD2 (5 bases). The ends were cut back, 1 base at V and 3 bases at J, with 14 bases in the middle. Germline V gene sequence: CDR1 SGHTA, CDR2 FQGNSA. The CDR3 totals 16 residues. The DNA of the CDR3 is TGTGCCAGCAGCTTAGGGACTCCCCGGTGGACAGATACGCAGTATTTT. Amino acids: CASSLGTPRWTDTQYF.

The gene calls are TRBV6-1 and TRBJ2-7; 11 bases line up with TRBD2. V shed 7 bases, J shed 0 bases, and the junction held 5 bases outside the gene matches. This CDR3 comprises 15 residues. From germline, CDR1 is MNHNS and CDR2 SASEGT. The CDR3 spells CASIGTSGLSYEQYF. DNA of the CDR3: TGTGCCAGCATTGGGACTAGCGGCCTCTCCTACGAGCAGTACTTC.

As regards this clone: The sample contains more than one DNA sequence encoding this CDR3. This chain links TRBV5-4 with TRBJ1-2; possible D gene TRBD1, 5 bases. CDR3 length: 12 amino acids. The germline gives CDR1 SGHNT, CDR2 YYREEE (reference sequence). V was pared by 3 bases and J by 4 bases, with 7 bases between. The CDR3 nucleotides read TGTGCCAGCAGCTCCGACAGCTATGGCTACACCTTC. This translates into CASSSDSYGYTF.

On this clone: Distinct nucleotide sequences in the sample also encode this CDR3. The chain uses TRBV7-2 and TRBJ2-7; unclear D gene. CDR3 size: 14 residues. The germline V and J ends were trimmed by 4 bases and 0 bases, with 10 bases remaining between them. Germline CDR1 reads SGHTA; CDR2 reads FQGNSA. CDR3 nucleotides: TGTGCCAGCAGCTCACCTCGGAGCTCCTACGAGCAGTACTTC. Its protein is CASSSPRSSYEQYF.

As regards this clone: Other DNA variants within this sample encode the same CDR3. The chain has TRBV19 and TRBJ2-7; possibly TRBD1 for D (6 bases). This CDR3 is built from 13 residues. CDR1 is LNHDA and CDR2 is SQIVND in the germline V gene (reference sequence). V gave up 2 bases and J gave up 2 bases, with 7 bases separating them. The CDR3 sequence is CASSIRGTYEQYF. CDR3 bases: TGTGCCAGTAGTATAAGGGGGACCTACGAGCAGTACTTC.

This clone was seen a single time. The chain employs TRBV7-2 and TRBJ2-6; TRBD1 aligns across 10 bases. This CDR3 is 16 amino acids long. The V gene's germline CDR1 is SGHTA and CDR2 FQGNSA. Trimming cost V 6 bases and J 2 bases; bases outside gene matches: 4. The CDR3 DNA reads TGTGCCAGCAGTAGACAGGGGGCAGCTGGGGCCAACGTCCTGACTTTC. It specifies CASSRQGAAGANVLTF.

CDR3 DNA sequence: TGTGCCAGCAGTCTCCTGGACAGGGGTGGCTACACCTTC. It specifies CASSLLDRGGYTF. The chain joins TRBV28 to TRBJ1-2; 9 bases line up with TRBD1. This CDR3 is built from 13 residues. The V segment lost 5 bases and the J segment 7 bases; nucleotides outside the gene matches: 5. Germline V gene lookup returns CDR1 MDHEN and CDR2 SYDVKM.

About this clone itself: Other DNA sequences in this sample translate to the same CDR3. The chain has TRBV5-1 and TRBJ2-2, with a possible D match to TRBD1 (6 bases). Germline V CDR1 and CDR2: SGHRS, YFSETQ. Trimming left V 5 bases short and J 4 bases short, with 6 bases between. CDR3 length: 12 residues. CDR3 nucleotides: TGCGCCAGCAGACAGGGCACCGGGGAGCTGTTTTTT. The encoded protein is CASRQGTGELFF.

The gene calls are TRBV10-3 and TRBJ1-5, with D uncertain. Germline-derived CDR1 and CDR2 are ENHRY and SYGVKD. The CDR3 contains 15 residues. V lost 8 bases and J 0 bases, leaving 14 bases between the germline ends. The CDR3 spells CAIGPPGNSNQPQHF. CDR3 coding DNA: TGTGCCATCGGCCCCCCGGGGAATAGCAATCAGCCCCAGCATTTT.

The chain links TRBV4-2 to TRBJ1-1; possibly TRBD1 for D (5 bases). There are 16 residues in the CDR3. Per the germline V gene, CDR1 is LGHNA and CDR2 is YNFKEQ. The ends were cut back, 1 base at V and 1 base at J, with 13 bases in the middle. CDR3 nucleotides: TGTGCCAGCAGCCAAGGAATGGGACGGACGAACACTGAAGCTTTCTTT. It specifies CASSQGMGRTNTEAFF.

This chain links TRBV6-5 with TRBJ1-2; TRBD1 agrees at 8 bases. Germline CDR1 is MNHEY and CDR2 is SVGAGI. This CDR3 spans 16 amino acids. Germline trimming cut 4 bases from V and 2 bases from J; bases unmatched to any gene: 9. The CDR3 is CASSFQRDRRNYGYTF. The CDR3 region has the DNA TGTGCCAGCAGTTTCCAGCGGGACAGGAGGAACTATGGCTACACCTTC.

This chain uses TRBV28 with TRBJ2-1, with D uncertain. The V end was cut by 5 bases, the J end by 8 bases, with 13 bases between. This CDR3 is 13 amino acids long. From germline, CDR1 is MDHEN and CDR2 SYDVKM. This CDR3 reads CASSPPHWDEQFF. The CDR3 bases are TGTGCCAGCAGTCCCCCGCATTGGGATGAGCAGTTCTTC.

This rearrangement joins TRBV5-1 to TRBJ2-5; D not certain. V gave up 5 bases and J gave up 5 bases, with 10 bases separating them. This CDR3 is built from 12 residues. In germline, CDR1 is SGHRS, CDR2 YFSETQ. The CDR3 reads CASSFDRETQYF. CDR3 sequence (DNA): TGCGCCAGCAGTTTTGATAGGGAGACCCAGTACTTC.

The rearrangement joins TRBV7-2 to TRBJ2-3, with unresolved D. The CDR3 sequence is 12 residues long. The V gene's germline CDR1 is SGHTA and CDR2 FQGNSA. V lost 3 bases and J lost 4, with 5 bases in between. This CDR3 is CASSFVSDTQYF. DNA of the CDR3: TGTGCCAGCAGCTTTGTATCAGATACGCAGTATTTT. The entire variable domain, with the rest obtained from reference TRBV7-2 and TRBJ2-3, is as follows: GAGVSQSPSNKVTEKGKDVELRCDPISGHTALYWYRQSLGQGLEFLIYFQGNSAPDKSGLPSDRFSAERTGGSVSTLTIQRTQQEDSAVYLCASSFVSDTQYFGPGTRLTVL.

As regards this clone: Other DNA sequences in this specimen translate into the identical CDR3. The rearrangement links TRBV20-1 to TRBJ1-3; D gene unclear. This CDR3 is 10 amino acids long. V was shortened by 6 bases and J by 4 bases, with 4 bases between the two germline ends. CDR1 DFQATT and CDR2 SNEGSKA come from the germline V gene (reference sequence). Here the CDR3 reads CSALGNTIYF. The CDR3 bases are TGCAGTGCACTAGGAAACACCATATATTTT.

The chain recombines TRBV28 with TRBJ1-2; the D is unclear. The CDR3 is 14 amino acids. Germline loops: CDR1 MDHEN, CDR2 SYDVKM. Trimming pared 6 bases from V and 2 bases from J, leaving 13 bases between. The CDR3 here is CASSPAGPNYGYTF. CDR3 DNA: TGTGCCAGCAGCCCCGCCGGACCCAACTATGGCTACACCTTC.

Points on this clone: This CDR3 is also generated by other DNA sequences in the sample. V gene TRBV28 combines with J gene TRBJ1-1; D may be TRBD1 (5 bases). The CDR3 extends over 15 amino acids. The germline gives CDR1 MDHEN, CDR2 SYDVKM. Trimming left V 2 bases short and J 5 bases short, with 15 bases between. As DNA, the CDR3 is TGTGCCAGCAGTTTACCTCAACAGGCGGTAACTGAAGCTTTCTTT. This codes for CASSLPQQAVTEAFF.

The rearrangement links TRBV10-3 to TRBJ2-5; D possibly uses TRBD1 or TRBD2 (7 bases each). Trimming removed 8 bases from V and 4 bases from J, with 14 bases in between. CDR3 length equals 13 residues. Germline V lookup: CDR1 ENHRY, CDR2 SYGVKD. This CDR3 is CAIGGGQPETQYF. The DNA for the CDR3 is TGTGCCATCGGGGGGGGACAGCCAGAGACCCAGTACTTC.

The J gene is TRBJ1-5, the V gene TRBV5-6; no firm D call. The CDR3 extends over 14 amino acids. Germline CDR1 is SGHDT and CDR2 is YYEEEE. V gave up 4 bases and J gave up 2 bases, with 10 bases separating them. Here the CDR3 DNA reads TGTGCCAGCAGCAGGGAGGGTGGCAATCAGCCCCAGCATTTT. Its translation is CASSREGGNQPQHF.

As concerns this clone: Other DNA sequences from this sample encode an identical CDR3 as well. The chain joins TRBV5-1 to TRBJ2-7, with TRBD2 as a possible D gene (5 bases). CDR1 SGHRS and CDR2 YFSETQ come from the germline V gene. Trimming removed 0 bases from V and 4 bases from J, with 5 bases in between. This CDR3 region has 12 residues. This CDR3 is CASSLGGYEQYF. The CDR3, as DNA: TGCGCCAGCAGCTTGGGAGGGTACGAGCAGTACTTC. The full variable domain, its missing parts supplied by reference TRBV5-1 and TRBJ2-7, is KAGVTQTPRYLIKTRGQQVTLSCSPISGHRSVSWYQQTPGQGLQFLFEYFSETQRNKGNFPGRFSGRQFSNSRSEMNVSTLELGDSALYLCASSLGGYEQYFGPGTRLTVT.

V is TRBV30 and J is TRBJ1-1; no clear D. From germline, CDR1 is GTSNPN and CDR2 SVGIG (reference sequence). The CDR3 has 11 residues. Trimming cost V 4 bases and J 3 bases, with 6 bases left between them. The CDR3 sequence is CAWTAYTEAFF. The CDR3 region has the DNA TGTGCCTGGACCGCATACACTGAAGCTTTCTTT.

This sequence joins TRBV19 and TRBJ1-5; unclear D gene. Between the trimmed V and J ends, which lost 5 bases and 11 bases, there was a span of 22 bases. CDR1 and CDR2 (germline): LNHDA, SQIVND (reference sequence). The CDR3 is 15 residues long. The CDR3 reads CASSPTTDRLGAQHF. In nucleotides, the CDR3 is TGTGCCAGTAGTCCAACCACGGACCGCCTCGGGGCCCAGCATTTT.

The chain combines TRBV2 with TRBJ1-2; 8 nucleotides align to TRBD1. Germline CDR1 is SNHLY and CDR2 is FYNNEI. The CDR3 contains 14 residues. V trimming: 8 bases; J trimming: 7 bases; junction bases outside the gene matches: 12. The CDR3 region is CASQPQGAQGGYTF. In nucleotides, the CDR3 is TGTGCCAGCCAACCGCAGGGGGCTCAAGGTGGCTACACCTTC.